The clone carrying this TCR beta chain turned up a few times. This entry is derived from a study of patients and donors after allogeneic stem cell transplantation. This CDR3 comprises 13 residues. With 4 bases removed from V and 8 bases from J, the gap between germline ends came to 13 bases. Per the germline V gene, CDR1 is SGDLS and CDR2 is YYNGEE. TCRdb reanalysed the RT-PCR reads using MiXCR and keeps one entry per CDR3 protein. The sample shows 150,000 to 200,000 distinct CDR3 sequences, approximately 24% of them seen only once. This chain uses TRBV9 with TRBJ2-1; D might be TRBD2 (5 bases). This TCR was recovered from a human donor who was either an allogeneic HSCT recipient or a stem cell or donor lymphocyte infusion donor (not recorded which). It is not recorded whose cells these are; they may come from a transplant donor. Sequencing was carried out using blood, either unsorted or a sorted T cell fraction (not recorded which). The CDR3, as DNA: TGTGCCAGCAGCCTCACCCCGGACTATGAGCAGTTCTTC. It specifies CASSLTPDYEQFF.